This T cell receptor beta chain was profiled in a study of T cell changes during pregnancy in multiple sclerosis. Generated by immunoSEQ multiplex PCR, the TCRdb table keeps only in-frame clones and is missing some. The table shows some 80,000 clones, with about 93% occurring only once. This clone appeared a few times. The CDR3 totals 15 residues. The V end was cut by 5 bases, the J end by 3 bases, with 16 bases between. Per the germline V gene, CDR1 is SEHNR and CDR2 is FQNEAQ (reference sequence). This chain joins TRBV7-9 and TRBJ1-1; TRBD1 might be the D (6 bases). The clonotype comes from a female donor with multiple sclerosis, enrolled in a pregnancy study. The specimen was CD4+ T cells from peripheral blood mononuclear cells, collected after pregnancy. This CDR3 reads CASSQGRVVHTEAFF. Written as DNA, the CDR3 is TGTGCCAGCAGCCAGGGGCGGGTCGTCCACACTGAAGCTTTCTTT.